A selection of T cell receptor beta chains follows, all from one sample in a study of T cells in Graves' hyperthyroidism and ophthalmopathy. TCRdb recomputed calls from the multiplex PCR reads with MiXCR, one row per CDR3 protein. This sample has some 270,000 distinct CDR3 sequences, with 10% to 15% found just once. The sequencing sample was made of blood. The receptor set was obtained from a woman aged 25 to 39 with Graves' hyperthyroidism that later progressed to Graves' ophthalmopathy. Both conserved end residues are part of each CDR3. D genes are given only for firm matches. Where a row states a size, it is once, few, many or the class of an expanded clone; other rows omit it.

14,TRBD1,TRBV27,TRBJ2-7,many,TGTGCCAGCAGTTTGGGGACAGGGTCCTACGAGCAGTACTTC,CASSLGTGSYEQYF
15,-,TRBV20-1,TRBJ2-3,many,TGCAGTGCTAGTGGTTCCGGAGGGCGAGGAGATACGCAGTATTTT,CSASGSGGRGDTQYF
13,-,TRBV6-6,TRBJ2-1,few,TGTGCCAGCAGTTACTCGAAGATCAATACGCGGTTCTTC,CASSYSKINTRFF
15,-,TRBV27,TRBJ1-2,many,TGTGCCAGCAGTTTCAGGGCCGCCTCTAACTATGGCTACACCTTC,CASSFRAASNYGYTF
16,-,TRBV6-2/TRBV6-3,TRBJ2-1,many,TGTGCCAGCGATTCGACGGGGTATCGATACTACAATGAGCAGTTCTTC,CASDSTGYRYYNEQFF
13,-,TRBV7-3,TRBJ1-1,-,TGTGCCAGCAGCCGAGTGTCAGGAGATGAAGCTTTCTTT,CASSRVSGDEAFF
15,-,TRBV28,TRBJ2-1,many,TGTGCCAGCAGTTCGGACTCCACAACCTACAATGAGCAGTTCTTC,CASSSDSTTYNEQFF
16,TRBD2,TRBV29-1,TRBJ2-1,few,TGCAGCTTCGCCCTAGCGGGAGGCAGCTCCTACAATGAGCAGTTCTTC,CSFALAGGSSYNEQFF
13,-,TRBV27,TRBJ1-2,many,TGTGCCAGCACCATAGGGGTAAACTATGGCTACACCTTC,CASTIGVNYGYTF
16,TRBD2,TRBV9,TRBJ2-1,many,TGTGCCAGCAGCGTAGCTGCGGGAGTGTTAGGCAATGAGCAGTTCTTC,CASSVAAGVLGNEQFF
14,TRBD1,TRBV7-2,TRBJ2-7,-,TGTGCCAGCAGCCCCGGGACAGGCGCGAGGTCGCAGTACTTC,CASSPGTGARSQYF
14,TRBD1,TRBV5-1,TRBJ2-7,-,TGCGCCAGCAGCTGGACAGGGCCTAACGCCGAGCAGTACTTC,CASSWTGPNAEQYF
14,-,TRBV30,TRBJ1-1,many,TGTGCCTGGAGTCCCCCCAGGGGAACCACTGAAGCTTTCTTT,CAWSPPRGTTEAFF
16,-,TRBV4-1,TRBJ2-7,-,TGCGCCAGCAGCCAAGTCGAGGGGTGGGTGGCGTACGAGCAGTACTTC,CASSQVEGWVAYEQYF
12,-,TRBV5-1,TRBJ2-7,many,TGCGCCAGCAGCTTGACAGGGCGCGAGCAGTACTTC,CASSLTGREQYF
12,-,TRBV30,TRBJ2-3,many,TGTGCCTGGCGCTCCGGGGCAGATACGCAGTATTTT,CAWRSGADTQYF
15,TRBD2,TRBV6-1,TRBJ2-7,many,TGTGCCAGCAGAGCTCGGACTAGCGGGAGCTACGAGCAGTACTTC,CASRARTSGSYEQYF
13,-,TRBV7-2,TRBJ2-5,many,TGTGCCAGCAGCTCCCTAGGGGCCGGGGCCCAGTACTTC,CASSSLGAGAQYF
14,TRBD2,TRBV29-1,TRBJ2-3,-,TGCAGCGTCGATAGCGGGACTAGCACAGATACGCAGTATTTT,CSVDSGTSTDTQYF
16,TRBD2,TRBV5-1,TRBJ2-1,many,TGCGCCAGCAGCTTGGGGGGACTAGCGGGAAACAATGAGCAGTTCTTC,CASSLGGLAGNNEQFF
14,-,TRBV30,TRBJ2-7,many,TGTGCCTGGAGTGTAGGGAGCTATCTCTACGAGCAGTACTTC,CAWSVGSYLYEQYF
16,-,TRBV19,TRBJ2-6,few,TGTGCCAGTAGTACCGACAGGCCCCCTGGGGCCAACGTCCTGACTTTC,CASSTDRPPGANVLTF
14,-,TRBV6-1,TRBJ1-2,many,TGTGCCAGCAGTTTTTCCCCTCGAACCCATGGCTACACCTTC,CASSFSPRTHGYTF
13,-,TRBV9,TRBJ1-6,few,TGTGCCAGCAGCGTAACAGATAATTCACCCCTCCACTTT,CASSVTDNSPLHF
15,-,TRBV11-2,TRBJ2-5,few,TGTGCCAGCAGCTCCCCCGGGACCAACCGGGGGACCCAGTACTTC,CASSSPGTNRGTQYF
12,-,TRBV7-2,TRBJ2-3,many,TGTGCCAGCAGCAGAAACACAGATACGCAGTATTTT,CASSRNTDTQYF
15,TRBD2,TRBV15,TRBJ2-3,-,TGTGCCACCAGCAGAGGACTTGCGGGAGCAGATACGCAGTATTTT,CATSRGLAGADTQYF
14,TRBD1,TRBV10-3,TRBJ2-2,-,TGTGCCATCACGGACAGGTCGAACACCGGGGAGCTGTTTTTT,CAITDRSNTGELFF
14,-,TRBV20-1,TRBJ1-5,many,TGCAGTGCTGACGAGGGGAGGGGCAATCAGCCCCAGCATTTT,CSADEGRGNQPQHF
15,TRBD2,TRBV6-1,TRBJ2-2,many,TGTGCCAGCAGTGGACTAGCCGCGAACACCGGGGAGCTGTTTTTT,CASSGLAANTGELFF
14,-,TRBV4-1,TRBJ2-7,few,TGCGCCAGCAGCCAGAAGACAGGAGACTACGAGCAGTACTTC,CASSQKTGDYEQYF
15,-,TRBV27,TRBJ2-1,many,TGTGCCAGCGGCGAGACCTTTAGGACAGTCAATGAGCAGTTCTTC,CASGETFRTVNEQFF
15,-,TRBV9,TRBJ2-1,-,TGTGCCAGCAGCGTTGGTCAGACCAGATATGAAAAGCAGTTCTTC,CASSVGQTRYEKQFF
15,-,TRBV27,TRBJ2-3,many,TGTGCCAGCCTGGATAGGAACCCTAGCACAGATACGCAGTATTTT,CASLDRNPSTDTQYF
15,TRBD2,TRBV11-3,TRBJ2-1,many,TGTGCCAGCAGCCGTAGAGGGACTAGCCCTAATGAGCAGTTCTTC,CASSRRGTSPNEQFF
13,-,TRBV15,TRBJ1-4,many,TGTGCCACCAGCAGAACAGCTGGTGAAAAACTGTTTTTT,CATSRTAGEKLFF
12,TRBD1,TRBV29-1,TRBJ1-1,many,TGCAGCGGTTACAGGGGGACCACTGAAGCTTTCTTT,CSGYRGTTEAFF
17,-,TRBV6-4,TRBJ1-1,few,TGTGCCAGCAGATCCCCAAAGGGGAGTATGCGGTCCACTGAAGCTTTCTTT,CASRSPKGSMRSTEAFF
15,TRBD2,TRBV6-1,TRBJ2-2,many,TGTGCCAGCAGGGTCGCGGGAGAGGCGGCCGGGGAGCTGTTTTTT,CASRVAGEAAGELFF
13,-,TRBV20-1,TRBJ1-2,many,TGCAGTGCTAGAGATCCACAAAACTATGGCTACACCTTC,CSARDPQNYGYTF
17,TRBD2,TRBV25-1,TRBJ2-1,few,TGTGCCAGCATCGGGACTAGCGGGAGGGCTGGAATAGATGAGCAGTTCTTC,CASIGTSGRAGIDEQFF
15,TRBD2,TRBV7-9,TRBJ2-1,many,TGTGCCAGCAGTGACATAGCGGGGTCCCCGGGTGAGCAGTTCTTC,CASSDIAGSPGEQFF
12,-,TRBV27,TRBJ2-7,-,TGTGCCAGCGGTTTATCGGGCTACGAGCAGTACTTC,CASGLSGYEQYF
15,-,TRBV4-3,TRBJ2-7,many,TGCGCCAGCAGCCAAGAACTAGGGTACTCCTACGAGCAGTACTTC,CASSQELGYSYEQYF
15,TRBD2,TRBV7-9,TRBJ2-1,many,TGTGCCAGCAGCTTAGGACTAGCGGGAGGGAAGGAGCAGTTCTTC,CASSLGLAGGKEQFF
15,TRBD1,TRBV5-1,TRBJ2-3,many,TGCGCCAGCAGCTTTGGACAGGGGACCACAGATACGCAGTATTTT,CASSFGQGTTDTQYF
12,-,TRBV20-1,TRBJ1-1,-,TGCAGTGCTCAGACTGTACTGGGAGAAGCTTTCTTT,CSAQTVLGEAFF
16,-,TRBV28,TRBJ1-2,many,TGTGCCAGCAGTGGAACCCGGGGAGACCTTAACTATGGCTACACCTTC,CASSGTRGDLNYGYTF
12,-,TRBV2,TRBJ2-5,many,TGTACCAGCAAGGGTCCCGGCGAGACCCAGTACTTC,CTSKGPGETQYF
19,TRBD2,TRBV7-3,TRBJ2-1,many,TGTGCCAGCAGCTTCGGGCATGCGGGAGGGCCCGTTGTCATCGATGAGCAGTTCTTC,CASSFGHAGGPVVIDEQFF
17,TRBD1,TRBV28,TRBJ1-5,many,TGTGCCAGCAGCTTGACTTATGACAGGGAAGTTTTTCAGCCCCAGCATTTT,CASSLTYDREVFQPQHF
15,-,TRBV4-2,TRBJ2-7,many,TGTGCCAGCAGCCAAGGGCTCGTGGATTCCTACGAGCAGTACTTC,CASSQGLVDSYEQYF
16,-,TRBV4-2,TRBJ1-3,many,TGTGCCAGCAGCCAAGAAGAGGCCTCCTTCGGAAACACCATATATTTT,CASSQEEASFGNTIYF
13,-,TRBV10-3,TRBJ1-2,many,TGTGCCATCAGTGACGGGGTAGTGGGTGGCTACACCTTC,CAISDGVVGGYTF
17,TRBD1,TRBV7-2,TRBJ1-2,many,TGTGCCAGCAGGGCCGGGACAGACTCGTCCGATCCCTATGGCTACACCTTC,CASRAGTDSSDPYGYTF